This T cell receptor (beta chain) was recovered during a study of T-cell reconstitution after alpha-beta-depleted transplantation in children. General study findings and limits: The high TCRbeta diversity at day 60 in some patients came from surviving recipient T cells and thymic progenitors. Once a year had passed after transplant, T-cell counts and diversity came mostly from newly produced T cells.

The J segment lost 6 bases and the V segment lost 6 bases, leaving 7 bases of the junction unmatched. This CDR3 spans 13 amino acids. Unique molecular identifiers were incorporated when the TCRbeta library was constructed. TCRdb fed the PCR reads into MiXCR, producing one record per CDR3 protein. The profile shows roughly 670,000 distinct CDR3 sequences, roughly 14% of them singletons. In its sample, this clonotype was seen a few times. Its target is unknown. The sequence was obtained from a girl aged 2-10 years with congenital amegakaryocytic thrombocytopenia, due to receive a stem cell transplant. This sequence joins TRBV12-3 or TRBV12-4 and TRBJ1-1; 7 bases agree with TRBD1. The sequencing here drew on PBMCs, taken before TCRalphabeta/CD19-depleted stem cell transplant. The CDR3, as DNA: TGTGCCAGCAGCGTAGGGGGCTTTGCTGAAGCTTTCTTT. It specifies CASSVGGFAEAFF.